The 27 T cell receptor beta chains below all came from one sample that was sequenced in a study of blood T cells in healthy people across ages. The authors ran a second PCR of about 7 to 12 cycles using a sample-barcoded 5' primer and a J-beta primer mix. TCRdb re-called the 5' RACE reads with MiXCR, one entry per CDR3 protein. The data contain about 730,000 distinct CDR3 sequences, roughly 44% of them singletons. Sequencing was carried out using blood. Source of these receptors: a woman between 55 and 75 years old in good health.

The chain recombines TRBV20-1 with TRBJ2-3; D might be TRBD1 or TRBD2, each matching 5 bases. The V gene's germline CDR1 is DFQATT and CDR2 SNEGSKA (reference sequence). The CDR3 runs to 12 residues. The V gene lost 3 bases and the J gene lost 9 bases, with 13 bases spanning the gap. The CDR3 DNA reads as TGCAGTGCTAGCCTGGGCAGGGAGACGCAGTATTTT. This codes for CSASLGRETQYF.

This clonotype was seen a few times. The V and J genes are TRBV4-2 and TRBJ2-1; no firm D call. Trimming took off 0 bases at V and 0 bases at J, with 9 bases between the two ends. Germline lookup yields CDR1 LGHNA and CDR2 YNFKEQ. CDR3 length equals 16 residues. This CDR3 is CASSQDKWGSYNEQFF. DNA of the CDR3: TGTGCCAGCAGCCAAGATAAGTGGGGCTCCTACAATGAGCAGTTCTTC.

The chain recombines TRBV10-3 with TRBJ2-3; D tentatively fits TRBD1 or TRBD2 (5 bases each). V was pared by 0 bases and J by 4 bases, with 14 bases between. The germline gives CDR1 ENHRY, CDR2 SYGVKD. The CDR3 sequence is 16 residues long. The CDR3 spells CAISESRGVEADTQYF. The CDR3 DNA is TGTGCCATCAGTGAGTCGAGAGGGGTAGAGGCAGATACGCAGTATTTT.

This clonotype has just one count. This sequence joins TRBV20-1 and TRBJ2-2; D not resolved. The CDR3 loop spans 14 amino acids. Trimming cost V 6 bases and J 0 bases, with 11 bases left between them. Germline V lookup: CDR1 DFQATT, CDR2 SNEGSKA (reference sequence). The CDR3 region is CSAMDGANTGELFF. CDR3 bases: TGCAGTGCCATGGACGGAGCGAACACCGGGGAGCTGTTTTTT.

V and J are TRBV24-1 and TRBJ2-7, with D unresolved. In germline, CDR1 is KGHDR, CDR2 SFDVKD. V lost 1 base, J lost 7 bases, and 7 bases lay in between. This CDR3 is built from 12 residues. CDR3 in DNA: TGTGCCACCAGTGATTTCGGTATGGAGCAGTACTTC. Residues: CATSDFGMEQYF.

In regard to this clonotype: This may stem from a read error, because a much larger clone lies one nucleotide away. J is TRBJ1-4 and V is TRBV6-5; 10 positions match TRBD1. This CDR3 contains 14 residues. J gave up 6 bases and V 9 bases, and 7 bases lay outside the gene matches. Germline assignment: CDR1 MNHEY and CDR2 SVGAGI. The CDR3 nucleotides read TGTGCCAGGAGTCCCGGGACAGGGGATGAAAAACTGTTTTTT. Translation: CARSPGTGDEKLFF.

This clonotype was found a few times. The CDR3 nucleotides are TGTGCCAGCAGCTTAGTGGGGCGGGGATCGGCTGGCTACACCTTC. Protein product: CASSLVGRGSAGYTF. The chain links TRBV7-9 to TRBJ1-2; D is possibly TRBD1 (5 bases). Trimming pared 1 base from V and 7 bases from J, leaving 16 bases between. The CDR3 has 15 amino acids. Germline values: CDR1 SEHNR, CDR2 FQNEAQ (reference sequence).

J is TRBJ1-1 and V is TRBV7-9, with 9 bases matching TRBD1. The CDR3 spans 15 residues. Germline CDR1 SEHNR, CDR2 FQNEAQ (reference sequence). Trimming removed 3 bases from V and 1 base from J; junction bases left unmatched: 3. The CDR3 DNA is TGTGCCAGCAGCTTCGGGACAGGGTCGAACACTGAAGCTTTCTTT. This encodes CASSFGTGSNTEAFF.

The chain links TRBV6-5 to TRBJ2-3, with D tentatively TRBD2 (5 bases). Trimming removed 8 bases from V and 4 bases from J, with 13 bases in between. Germline assignment: CDR1 MNHEY and CDR2 SVGAGI. CDR3 length: 13 residues. The CDR3 loop is CASGPPGADTQYF. CDR3 bases: TGTGCCAGCGGCCCTCCCGGGGCAGATACGCAGTATTTT.

A note on this clonotype: The junction shows a germline mismatch at one end, possibly a read error. The chain employs TRBV25-1 and TRBJ2-3; 8 nucleotides line up with TRBD2. CDR1 and CDR2 from the germline V gene are MGHDK and SYGVNS. The CDR3 contains 14 residues. In DNA, the CDR3 is TGTGCCAGCAGCCAAGCGGGAGAGGCAGATATGCAGTATTTT. Translating gives CASSQAGEADMQYF.

In the case of this clonotype: A much larger clone lies one base from this, so it may be a read error. The chain carries TRBV7-8 and TRBJ2-5, with TRBD2 matching 7 bases. CDR1 and CDR2 (germline): SGHVS, FQNEAQ. The CDR3 is 16 residues long. The CDR3 nucleotides are TGTGCCAGCGGCTTAGCGGCTAGCGGAGCCAGGGAGACCCAGTACTTC. The encoded protein is CASGLAASGARETQYF. The full variable domain, completed using reference TRBV7-8 and TRBJ2-5, is GAGVSQSPRYKVAKRGQDVALRCDPISGHVSLFWYQQALGQGPEFLTYFQNEAQLDKSGLPSDRFFAERPEGSVSTLKIQRTQQEDSAVYLCASGLAASGARETQYFGPGTRLLVL.

This clonotype was found many times. V gene TRBV29-1 combines with J gene TRBJ2-7; 10 nucleotides agree with TRBD1. The V gene end was trimmed by 6 bases and the J gene end by 1 base; junction bases not matched to a gene: 6. The CDR3 has 14 amino acids. Germline assignment: CDR1 SQVTM and CDR2 ANQGSEA. The CDR3 spells CSVKGQGNSYEQYF. The CDR3 DNA reads as TGCAGCGTGAAGGGACAGGGGAATTCCTACGAGCAGTACTTC.

V and J are TRBV9 and TRBJ2-3; 8 bases line up with TRBD2. Looked up from germline, CDR1 is SGDLS and CDR2 is YYNGEE. The CDR3 contains 16 residues. V was pared by 0 bases and J by 4 bases, with 7 bases of the junction left unmatched. In nucleotides, the CDR3 is TGTGCCAGCAGCGTAGGTCGGGAGGGATCGTCAGATACGCAGTATTTT. It is translated as CASSVGREGSSDTQYF.

The chain recombines TRBV20-1 with TRBJ2-7; 8 nucleotides match TRBD2. Germline V gene sequence: CDR1 DFQATT, CDR2 SNEGSKA (reference sequence). The J segment lost 6 bases and the V segment lost 6 bases, leaving 19 bases of the junction unmatched. This CDR3 has 16 residues. The CDR3 DNA follows: TGCAGTGCAACTAAAAGGGCTAGCGGGTTTATTGGCGAGCAGTACTTC. The encoded protein is CSATKRASGFIGEQYF.

On this clonotype itself: This may stem from a read error, because a much larger clone lies one nucleotide away. The chain combines TRBV6-2 or TRBV6-3 with TRBJ2-5; a possible D gene is TRBD1 (6 bases). The CDR3 spans 15 residues. CDR1 is MNHEY, CDR2 SVGEGT, per germline. Deletions cut 3 bases from V and 11 bases from J, with 22 bases between. CDR3: CASSYQDSSYNEQYF. The CDR3 DNA reads TGTGCCAGCAGTTATCAGGACAGCAGCTATAATGAGCAGTACTTC.

This clonotype was recorded at least ten times. This sequence joins TRBV4-2 and TRBJ2-7; no firm D call. Trimming shortened V by 1 base and J by 5 bases, and 6 bases separated the two germline ends. This CDR3 contains 12 residues. CDR1 LGHNA and CDR2 YNFKEQ come from the germline V gene. This CDR3 is CASSQGRDEQYF. The CDR3 DNA sequence: TGTGCCAGCAGCCAAGGGCGAGACGAGCAGTACTTC.

This clonotype was counted at least ten times. The genes are TRBV7-2 and TRBJ2-5; D is undetermined. CDR3 size: 15 residues. CDR1 is SGHTA and CDR2 is FQGNSA in the germline V gene. The V end lost 2 bases, the J end lost 4 bases, and 14 bases lay between the germline ends. CDR3 sequence: CASSLMGSSGETQYF. For the CDR3, the DNA is TGTGCCAGCAGCTTAATGGGAAGTTCGGGAGAGACCCAGTACTTC.

CDR3 loop: CASSVNVGTSSYEQYF. The CDR3, as DNA: TGTGCCAGCAGCGTGAATGTCGGGACTAGCTCCTACGAGCAGTACTTC. The chain joins TRBV9 to TRBJ2-7; 8 nucleotides match TRBD2. Trimming cost V 2 bases and J 0 bases; bases outside gene matches: 7. CDR1 and CDR2 from the germline V gene are SGDLS and YYNGEE. The CDR3 is made up of 16 amino acids.

The rearrangement uses TRBV10-3 and TRBJ1-3; D not certain. The germline V gene has CDR1 ENHRY and CDR2 SYGVKD. The CDR3 runs to 15 residues. Trimming cost V 2 bases and J 0 bases, with 8 bases left between them. In DNA, the CDR3 is TGTGCCATCAGTGAGGGACCGAGCTCTGGAAACACCATATATTTT. Translation: CAISEGPSSGNTIYF.

The table lists this clonotype with a few counts. CDR3 in DNA: TGTGCCAGCAGCTTAAATAATGCACGTCTGAATGAAAAACTGTTTTTT. This gives the protein CASSLNNARLNEKLFF. This chain links TRBV7-2 with TRBJ1-4, with unresolved D. From germline, CDR1 is SGHTA and CDR2 FQGNSA. This CDR3 contains 16 residues. V lost 2 bases and J 5 bases, leaving 15 bases between the germline ends.

The chain is built from TRBV20-1 and TRBJ2-3; D is perhaps TRBD2 (6 bases). Germline V gene lookup returns CDR1 DFQATT and CDR2 SNEGSKA (reference sequence). The CDR3 is 15 residues long. The germline V and J ends were trimmed by 1 base and 5 bases, with 16 bases remaining between them. The CDR3 DNA reads as TGCAGTGCTAGAGCGGCCGGGAGTAGAAAAGATACGCAGTATTTT. Amino acids: CSARAAGSRKDTQYF.

This clonotype has at least ten counts. V and J are TRBV4-2 and TRBJ2-2; 7 bases are a match to TRBD2. From germline, CDR1 is LGHNA and CDR2 YNFKEQ. The J segment lost 6 bases and the V segment lost 1 base, leaving 5 bases of the junction unmatched. The CDR3 extends over 15 amino acids. Written as DNA, the CDR3 is TGTGCCAGCAGCCAAGGGATGCGGGGGTCCGGGGAGCTGTTTTTT. Translation: CASSQGMRGSGELFF.

The chain carries TRBV18 and TRBJ2-7; D call uncertain. The end of the DNA fits TRBJ2-5 better, so the J call may be wrong. Germline values: CDR1 KGHSH, CDR2 LQKENI. The CDR3 is 14 residues long. CDR3 sequence reads: CASSPRGTKETQYF. The CDR3 DNA reads TGTGCCAGCTCACCAAGAGGAACAAAAGAGACCCAGTACTTC.

V and J are TRBV4-2 and TRBJ2-6, with a tentative D call TRBD1 (6 bases). The CDR3 has 17 residues. The V gene's germline CDR1 is LGHNA and CDR2 YNFKEQ. V gave up 0 bases and J gave up 4 bases, with 13 bases separating them. The CDR3 coding sequence is TGTGCCAGCAGCCAAGATCTACAGGGCGAAGGGGCCAACGTCCTGACTTTC. Translation: CASSQDLQGEGANVLTF.

This clonotype was detected only a few times. The chain carries TRBV4-1 and TRBJ2-1; no clear D. V dropped 0 bases and J dropped 0 bases, with 9 bases sitting between them. This CDR3 has 16 residues. Germline-derived CDR1 and CDR2 are MGHRA and YSYEKL. The CDR3 sequence: CASSQDRRASYNEQFF. CDR3 coding DNA: TGCGCCAGCAGCCAAGATCGAAGGGCCTCCTACAATGAGCAGTTCTTC.

V is TRBV7-2 and J is TRBJ2-7; 8 bases map to TRBD1. The ends lost 5 bases at V and 3 bases at J; junction bases unmatched: 9. The CDR3 is made up of 15 amino acids. CDR1 is SGHTA and CDR2 is FQGNSA in the germline V gene. The CDR3 here is CASSVGQEVFYEQYF. The CDR3, as DNA: TGTGCCAGCAGCGTGGGACAGGAGGTCTTCTACGAGCAGTACTTC.

Note on this clonotype: A read error may produce the germline difference seen at one junction end. The rearrangement uses TRBV5-4 and TRBJ2-1; 8 positions agree with TRBD1. CDR1 is SGHNT, CDR2 YYREEE, per germline (reference sequence). This CDR3 has 13 residues. DNA for the CDR3: TGTGCCAGCAGCACGGACAGGGTCAATGAGCGGTTCTTC. Translation: CASSTDRVNERFF.